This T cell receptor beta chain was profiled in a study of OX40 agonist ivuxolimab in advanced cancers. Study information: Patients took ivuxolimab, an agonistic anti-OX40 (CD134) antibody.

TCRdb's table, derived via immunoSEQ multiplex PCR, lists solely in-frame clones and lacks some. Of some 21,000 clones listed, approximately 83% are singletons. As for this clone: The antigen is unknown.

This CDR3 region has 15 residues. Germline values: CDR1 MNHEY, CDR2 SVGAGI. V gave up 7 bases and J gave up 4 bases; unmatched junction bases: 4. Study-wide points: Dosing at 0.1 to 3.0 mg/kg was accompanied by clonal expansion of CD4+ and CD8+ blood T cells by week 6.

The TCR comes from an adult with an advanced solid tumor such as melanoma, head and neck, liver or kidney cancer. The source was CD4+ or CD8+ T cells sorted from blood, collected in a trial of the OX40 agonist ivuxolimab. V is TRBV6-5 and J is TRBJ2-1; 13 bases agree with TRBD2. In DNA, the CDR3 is TGTGCCAGCACCTTGGGACTAGCGGGGTACAATGAGCAGTTCTTC. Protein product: CASTLGLAGYNEQFF.